This T cell receptor beta chain was retrieved from a study of T-cell memory formation after mild COVID-19. General observations from the study: Some clones that responded were present in memory (sampled pre-infection), which suggests cross-reactive memory joined.

V dropped 5 bases and J dropped 0; count of bases not matched to a gene: 4. Germline V gene data show CDR1 as SGHTA and CDR2 as FQGNSA. This CDR3 spans 15 amino acids. This clonotype was recorded many times. Antigen specificity is unknown. TCRdb reprocessed the 5' RACE reads with MiXCR, giving one entry per CDR3 protein. The data hold fewer than 650,000 distinct CDR3 sequences, with 17% observed a single time. V usage is TRBV7-2 and J usage is TRBJ2-1; TRBD2 agrees at 7 bases. The receptor was derived from an adult woman who had mild COVID-19 (a few samples of this study predate the infection). Cell type and time point are not known. Input material: PBMCs or a T cell subset sorted from them (not recorded which). For the CDR3, the DNA is TGTGCCAGCAGCGAGCGGGGCAGCTCCTACAATGAGCAGTTCTTC. Translated: CASSERGSSYNEQFF.